These 15 T cell receptor beta chains were sequenced from one sample in a study of CXCR3-negative and CXCR3-positive naive CD8 T cells. The TRB libraries of cDNA were built by UMI-labeled 5' RACE. From the 5' RACE reads, TCRdb lists one entry per CDR3 protein and no DNA. Seen in this sample are roughly 48,000 distinct CDR3 sequences; the ten most common clones hold 15%. Input material: memory CD8+ T cells from blood. These receptors originate from a human donor in good health. Some clones in this sample may be carry-over from other donors' samples.

The chain employs TRBV6-4 and TRBJ1-5; TCRdb lists TRBD1, though no DNA is available to test this call. From germline, CDR1 is MRHNA and CDR2 SNTAGT. The CDR3 is 13 residues long. This CDR3 reads CASSRDSNQPQHF.

The chain uses TRBV28 and TRBJ1-1; TCRdb calls TRBD1, which cannot be checked without DNA. This CDR3 spans 19 amino acids. Germline V gene lookup returns CDR1 MDHEN and CDR2 SYDVKM. The CDR3 loop is CASSPIGGLADNVNTEAFF.

The chain links TRBV12-3 or TRBV12-4 to TRBJ2-7. CDR3 length: 14 amino acids. CDR3 residues: CASSYSGTAYEQYF.

The chain recombines TRBV12-3 or TRBV12-4 with TRBJ2-5. The CDR3 is made up of 13 amino acids. The CDR3 region is CASRLAGKETQYF.

The chain is built from TRBV5-5 and TRBJ2-1; TCRdb indicates TRBD2, and absent DNA this call remains unverified. This CDR3 has 15 residues. Germline V gene lookup returns CDR1 SGHKS and CDR2 YYEKEE (reference sequence). This CDR3 reads CACSSLRLAVDEQFF.

This chain uses TRBV14 with TRBJ2-1; TCRdb's D call of TRBD2 is untestable without DNA. CDR1 SGHDN and CDR2 FVKESK come from the germline V gene. The CDR3 runs 18 residues. CDR3: CASSQDLRLAGVPSEQFF.

The chain uses TRBV29-1 and TRBJ1-1. The V gene's germline CDR1 is SQVTM and CDR2 ANQGSEA. This CDR3 has 12 residues. The CDR3 spells CSVKQRNTEAFF.

The chain employs TRBV4-1 and TRBJ1-2; TCRdb's assignment of TRBD1 cannot be checked, as there is no DNA. This CDR3 has 13 amino acids. The germline V gene encodes CDR1 MGHRA and CDR2 YSYEKL. CDR3 region: CASSQEPAPGHTF.

CDR3 region: CASTGTGAVEQYF. V gene TRBV19 combines with J gene TRBJ2-7; the D gene TCRdb calls, TRBD1, cannot be checked with no DNA. In germline, CDR1 is LNHDA, CDR2 SQIVND (reference sequence). The CDR3 sequence is 13 residues long.

The J gene is TRBJ2-1, the V gene TRBV6-6; TCRdb indicates TRBD2, and absent DNA this call remains unverified. Germline-derived CDR1 and CDR2 are MNHNY and SVGAGI (reference sequence). CDR3 length: 16 residues. The CDR3 loop is CASSHATSGGVSEQFF.

This rearrangement joins TRBV4-2 to TRBJ2-3; TCRdb's D call of TRBD1 is untestable without DNA. Per germline, CDR1 LGHNA and CDR2 YNFKEQ. This CDR3 has 15 residues. The CDR3 sequence: CASSQGAGGADTQYF.

The rearrangement uses TRBV12-3 or TRBV12-4 and TRBJ2-7; the TRBD1 assignment by TCRdb is unverifiable without DNA. The CDR3 spans 14 residues. The CDR3 sequence is CASSQTDRTYEQYF.

The genes are TRBV29-1 and TRBJ1-4; TCRdb's D call of TRBD1 is untestable without DNA. Germline V lookup: CDR1 SQVTM, CDR2 ANQGSEA. The CDR3 contains 12 residues. This CDR3 is CSADWGREKLFF.

The CDR3 sequence is CASSEVSMGIHETQYF. The chain recombines TRBV10-1 with TRBJ2-5. The CDR3 has 16 amino acids. Looked up from germline, CDR1 is WNHNN and CDR2 is SYGVQD (reference sequence).

The J gene is TRBJ2-3, the V gene TRBV15. Germline CDR1 is LNHNV and CDR2 is YYDKDF (reference sequence). CDR3 length equals 13 residues. The CDR3 is CALAMEHTDTQYF.